Listed here is a single TCR beta chain. The repertoire was sequenced with immunoSEQ multiplex PCR; TCRdb's copy has only in-frame clones and lacks some. The sample yields approximately 160,000 clones, 76% seen once. The source of the sample is a study of blood T cell repertoires in COVID-19. The CDR3 totals 11 residues. Germline loops: CDR1 MNHEY, CDR2 SVGAGI. The V gene lost 6 bases and the J gene lost 4 bases, with 6 bases spanning the gap. The TCR sequence derives from a woman at least 80 years old with acute or convalescent COVID-19. The V gene is TRBV6-5, the J gene TRBJ1-2; D unclear. The specimen was peripheral blood. The CDR3 protein is CASRNTYGYTF. In nucleotides, the CDR3 is TGTGCCAGCAGAAACACCTATGGCTACACCTTC.